This T cell receptor beta chain is from a study of PD-1 blockade in mismatch repair-deficient tumors. Only in-frame clones appear in the TCRdb table, and some are missing; sequencing was by immunoSEQ multiplex PCR. The profile covers approximately 9,300 clones, with over 80% appearing a single time and 9.7% taken by the ten largest. V gave up 4 bases and J gave up 2 bases; unmatched junction bases: 16. The CDR3 is 20 amino acids. Looked up from germline, CDR1 is MGHRA and CDR2 is YSYEKL. Time point: approximately ten-day in vitro stimulation with candidate neoantigen peptide 3. This clone turned up a few times. The antigen remains unidentified.

The chain uses TRBV4-1 and TRBJ2-1; TRBD2 agrees at 11 bases. The sequenced sample was cells cultured in vitro, obtained from a patient treated with pembrolizumab. This sequence originates from an adult with mismatch repair-deficient cancer. DNA for the CDR3: TGCGCCAGCAGCCTAAGGGTACTAGCGGGAGCGAGGGGCACCTACAATGAGCAGTTCTTC. Translating it yields CASSLRVLAGARGTYNEQFF.